This T cell receptor (beta chain) emerged from a study of cytomegalovirus exposure and HLA in healthy donors. Study-wide results and caveats: Cytomegalovirus association was assigned to 170 or so TCR beta chains. Later work associated 16,951 TCR beta sequences with HLA alleles at 0.05 false discovery rate.

A word on this clone: Antigen unknown.

This CDR3 has 15 residues. The junction had 11 bases not matched to a gene; V was cut back by 3 bases and J by 8 bases. Germline CDR1 GTSNPN, CDR2 SVGIG (reference sequence). It was with 60 Vbeta and 13 Jbeta primers that the PCR ran. Sequencing was performed with immunoSEQ multiplex PCR; in TCRdb, only in-frame clones are kept and a portion is missing. The sample lists 100,000 to 150,000 clones, roughly 80% occurring once. The sequence was collected from a male donor in good health and CMV-seronegative. The V call is TRBV30, the J call TRBJ2-1, with 9 bases identical to TRBD1. Material: PBMCs. This chain's CDR3 is CAWSGGQGPPYEQFF. DNA of the CDR3: TGTGCCTGGAGCGGAGGACAGGGGCCCCCCTATGAGCAGTTCTTC.